Described below is a single TCR beta chain sequence and its context. The data are from a study of T cell responses to AZD1222 COVID-19 vaccine. TCRdb's table, derived via immunoSEQ multiplex PCR, lists solely in-frame clones and lacks some. The sample has just under 95,000 clones; just over 85% are singletons. The germline CDR1 and CDR2 sequences are MDHEN and SYDVKM. Losses at the gene ends were 3 bases for V and 1 base for J; bases not matched to a gene: 9. The CDR3 totals 17 residues. The origin of this receptor is an adult in good health. The starting material was peripheral blood, obtained on day 0 of AZD1222 vaccination. The chain has TRBV28 and TRBJ1-1; 9 bases line up with TRBD1. The CDR3 here is CASSFPWTGDPNTEAFF. CDR3 bases: TGTGCCAGCAGTTTCCCCTGGACAGGGGACCCGAACACTGAAGCTTTCTTT.